This is a list of T cell receptor beta chains from one sample in a study of early T cells in non-severe SARS-CoV-2 infection. TCRdb re-called the 5' RACE reads with MiXCR, one entry per CDR3 protein. The profile shows approximately 70,000 distinct CDR3 sequences, 10% to 15% of them singletons. Input material: whole blood. These receptors came from an adult who was a healthcare worker with PCR-confirmed SARS-CoV-2 infection or an uninfected control (not recorded which). CDR3s include the opening cysteine and the closing phenylalanine or tryptophan. A D gene is named only where the DNA matches it firmly. The listing skips clone size in some rows; elsewhere it reads once, few, many or a size class.

>.|TRBV3-1|TRBJ2-1|.
CASSQDMAVLNF
TGTGCCAGCAGCCAAGATATGGCGGTACTAAACTTC
>.|TRBV9|TRBJ2-2|.
CASSVLSRPPGELFF
TGTGCCAGCAGCGTACTTTCCAGGCCCCCCGGGGAGCTGTTTTTT
>.|TRBV30|TRBJ1-1|.
CAWSPGTRKAFF
TGTGCCTGGAGTCCCGGGACAAGAAAAGCTTTCTTT
>many|TRBV24-1|TRBJ2-1|.
CATSEAGVEQFF
TGTGCCACCAGTGAGGCAGGGGTAGAGCAGTTCTTC
>.|TRBV29-1|TRBJ2-5|.
CSVSLVMGETQYF
TGCAGCGTGAGCCTTGTTATGGGGGAGACCCAGTACTTC
>many|TRBV12-3/TRBV12-4|TRBJ2-7|.
CASSLFRRAPYEQYF
TGTGCCAGCAGTTTATTCAGGCGGGCCCCCTACGAGCAGTACTTC
>few|TRBV7-2|TRBJ2-7|.
CASSRTETYEQYF
TGTGCCAGCAGCCGGACAGAAACCTACGAGCAGTACTTC
>.|TRBV6-4|TRBJ2-4|.
CASSDRKNGAENIQYF
TGTGCCAGCAGTGACCGGAAGAACGGGGCGGAAAACATTCAGTACTTC
>.|TRBV6-5|TRBJ2-3|TRBD2
CASRGLAGPLFLDTQYF
TGTGCCAGCAGGGGACTAGCGGGACCTCTTTTTTTAGATACGCAGTATTTT
>few|TRBV11-2|TRBJ2-5|TRBD1
CASSLPGQGTETQYF
TGTGCCAGCAGCTTACCGGGACAGGGGACGGAGACCCAGTACTTC
>many|TRBV5-4|TRBJ1-1|.
CASSLRGGTEAFF
TGTGCCAGCAGCTTACGGGGGGGAACTGAAGCTTTCTTT
>few|TRBV7-2|TRBJ1-6|TRBD1
CASSSTGGRGPSYNSPLHF
TGTGCCAGCAGCTCGACGGGGGGCAGGGGGCCCTCCTATAATTCACCCCTCCACTTT
>.|TRBV19|TRBJ1-5|.
CASSIDTNQPQHF
TGTGCCAGTAGTATTGACACCAATCAGCCCCAGCATTTT
>.|TRBV5-1|TRBJ2-7|.
CASSFPPYEQYF
TGCGCCAGCAGCTTCCCGCCCTACGAGCAGTACTTC
>.|TRBV18|TRBJ1-2|.
CASSPGLANYGYTF
TGTGCCAGCTCACCGGGTTTGGCTAACTATGGCTACACCTTC
>few|TRBV29-1|TRBJ2-1|TRBD1
CSVEEGQPDGEQLF
TGCAGCGTTGAAGAGGGACAGCCCGACGGGGAGCAGCTCTTC
>many|TRBV20-1|TRBJ2-3|TRBD1
CSARDAGGIADTQYF
TGCAGTGCCCGAGATGCAGGGGGAATCGCAGATACGCAGTATTTT
>few|TRBV11-2|TRBJ1-1|.
CASSPWTAGTEAFF
TGTGCCAGCAGCCCCTGGACAGCGGGCACTGAAGCTTTCTTT
>few|TRBV20-1|TRBJ2-7|TRBD1
CSARDQRQGAYEQYF
TGCAGTGCTAGAGATCAGAGACAGGGGGCCTACGAGCAGTACTTC
>many|TRBV25-1|TRBJ2-7|.
CASSEFGNYEQYF
TGTGCCAGCAGTGAATTCGGAAACTACGAGCAGTACTTC
>many|TRBV10-3|TRBJ1-1|.
CAIRELRGTEAFF
TGTGCCATCAGAGAACTCCGGGGCACTGAAGCTTTCTTT
>.|TRBV5-1|TRBJ2-7|TRBD1
CASSWTGIHEQYF
TGCGCCAGCAGCTGGACAGGGATCCACGAGCAGTACTTC
>few|TRBV6-2/TRBV6-3|TRBJ1-4|TRBD1
CASSYTPPGTATNEKLFF
TGTGCCAGCAGTTACACCCCGCCCGGGACAGCAACTAATGAAAAACTGTTTTTT